A single sample gave rise to the 4 T cell receptor beta chains below, sequenced in a study of molecular identifiers for immune sequencing clone quantification. TCRdb called the PCR reads again in MiXCR, with one record for every CDR3 protein. Of over 85,000 distinct CDR3 sequences listed, approximately 22% are singletons. Source material: naive CD8+ T cells from blood, with Jurkat cell RNA spiked in. The subset: FACS-sorted CD8+CD4-CCR7+CD45RA+ naive T cells. These receptors were obtained from a human donor in good health. Some libraries in this study had Jurkat cell RNA spiked in.

This clonotype was seen many times. This sequence joins TRBV5-1 and TRBJ1-1; possibly TRBD1 for D (5 bases). The CDR3 extends over 14 amino acids. Trimming left V 3 bases short and J 5 bases short, with 14 bases between. The germline V gene encodes CDR1 SGHRS and CDR2 YFSETQ. The CDR3 is CASSYRSAGTEAFF. DNA for the CDR3: TGCGCCAGCAGCTACAGGTCGGCGGGGACTGAAGCTTTCTTT.

This clonotype was seen a handful of times. Germline is not matched at one junction end, which may reflect a read error. The CDR3 bases are TGTGCCAGCACCTCAGGTATTTTCTGTGCTTTC. Its translation is CASTSGIFCAF. The chain is built from TRBV6-2 or TRBV6-3 and TRBJ2-7; D call uncertain. This CDR3 has 11 residues. The germline CDR1 and CDR2 sequences are MNHEY and SVGEGT.

A word on this clonotype: One base away lies a much larger clone, so this may be a sequencing read error. V is TRBV13 and J is TRBJ1-6; the match to TRBD1 covers 9 bases. The germline V gene encodes CDR1 PRHDT and CDR2 FYEKMQ (reference sequence). The CDR3 runs 14 residues. The ends lost 4 bases at V and 10 bases at J; junction bases unmatched: 5. The CDR3 sequence is CASSYTGGGSPLHF. The CDR3 bases are TGTGCCAGCAGCTACACAGGGGGCGGATCACCCCTCCACTTT.

A few counts support this clonotype. The chain links TRBV7-2 to TRBJ2-5; TRBD2 agrees at 7 bases. Germline CDR1 and CDR2: SGHTA and FQGNSA. CDR3 length equals 13 residues. The ends lost 1 base at V and 7 bases at J; junction bases unmatched: 3. The CDR3 nucleotides read TGTGCCAGCAGCTTAGGGAGCGGGGTGACCCAGTACTTC. This translates into CASSLGSGVTQYF.